The present entry profiles one T cell receptor beta chain with its context. The antigen is not known. The data originate from a study of long-term antiretroviral therapy in people with HIV. With 1 base clipped from V and 1 base from J, the junction kept 3 bases outside the gene matches. CDR3 length: 15 residues. Germline CDR1 reads MNHNY; CDR2 reads SVGAGI (reference sequence). The authors ran the immunoSEQ assay, v3.0, at survey level. TCRdb's copy holds only in-frame clones and misses some; the assay was immunoSEQ multiplex PCR. The profile covers tens of thousands of clones, with around 90% appearing a single time and more than 4% taken by the ten largest. Each donor had at least one pre-ART and at least two post-ART PBMC samples. Study conclusions and caveats: Clones expanded before ART dominated the repertoire at all time points.

The genes are TRBV6-6 and TRBJ2-7; 8 bases agree with TRBD1. The sample was unsorted PBMCs, taken around 5 years after starting antiretroviral therapy. The receptor was isolated from a woman aged 40 to 55 with HIV. CDR3 sequence reads: CASSYLRQGSYEQYF. CDR3 bases: TGTGCCAGCAGTTACTTGAGACAGGGGTCCTACGAGCAGTACTTC.